This T cell receptor beta chain was documented in a study of blood T cell repertoires in COVID-19. Background on the study: Samples taken during acute and convalescent COVID-19 were collected in the United States, Italy and Spain. T cells, B-cell-depleted T cells, or PBMCs provided the cDNA or gDNA that served as material.

CDR1 KGHSH and CDR2 LQKENI come from the germline V gene. The CDR3 is 16 residues long. The V gene end was trimmed by 0 bases and the J gene end by 4 bases; junction bases not matched to a gene: 6. In the original processing: Amplifying reference gene primers gave estimates of nucleated cell counts. Assay used: immunoSEQ multiplex PCR; TCRdb lists only in-frame clones, some missing. V and J calls and clone size follow that table, whereas D and trimming were derived from the DNA. The sample holds about 210,000 clones; 65% to 90% are singletons and the top ten take around 2.5%. Those enrolled in Seattle joined during active infection and were followed longitudinally afterward.

This receptor was obtained from a woman between 70 and 85 years old with COVID-19, enrolled during active disease. Input material: peripheral blood. The chain joins TRBV18 to TRBJ2-1; 7 positions agree with TRBD2. The CDR3 nucleotides read TGTGCCAGCTCACCACCGTCGCAGCGGGGTTACAATGAGCAGTTCTTC. This codes for CASSPPSQRGYNEQFF.